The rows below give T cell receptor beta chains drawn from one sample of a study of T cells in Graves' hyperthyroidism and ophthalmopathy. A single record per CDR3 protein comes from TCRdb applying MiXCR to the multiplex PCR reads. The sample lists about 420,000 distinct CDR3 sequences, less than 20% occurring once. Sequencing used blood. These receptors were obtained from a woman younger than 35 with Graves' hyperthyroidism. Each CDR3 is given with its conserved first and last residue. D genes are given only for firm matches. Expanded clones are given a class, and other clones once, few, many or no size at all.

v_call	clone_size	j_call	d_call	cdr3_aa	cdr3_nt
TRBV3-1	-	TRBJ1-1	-	CASSQVPTEAFF	TGTGCCAGCAGCCAAGTCCCAACTGAAGCTTTCTTT
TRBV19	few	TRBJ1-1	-	CASKLRGGEAFF	TGTGCCAGTAAACTGCGTGGCGGTGAAGCTTTCTTT
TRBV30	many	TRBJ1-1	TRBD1	CAWSQGAGTEAFF	TGTGCCTGGAGCCAGGGGGCCGGCACTGAAGCTTTCTTT
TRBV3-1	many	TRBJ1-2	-	CASSQATFGRNYGYTF	TGTGCCAGCAGCCAAGCCACCTTTGGTAGAAACTATGGCTACACCTTC
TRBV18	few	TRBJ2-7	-	CASSPSTAYEQYF	TGTGCCAGCTCACCCTCAACGGCCTACGAGCAGTACTTC
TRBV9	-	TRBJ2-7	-	CASSVVGDGSYEQYF	TGTGCCAGCAGCGTAGTGGGGGACGGATCCTACGAGCAGTACTTC
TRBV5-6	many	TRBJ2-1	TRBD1	CASSLGGRTGSSYNEQFF	TGTGCCAGCAGCTTGGGGGGACGGACAGGGAGCTCCTACAATGAGCAGTTCTTC
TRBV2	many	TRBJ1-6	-	CASRQGVSPLHF	TGTGCCAGCAGGCAGGGTGTATCACCCCTCCACTTT
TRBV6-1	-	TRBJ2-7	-	CASNTQGFAYEQYF	TGTGCCAGCAATACCCAGGGGTTCGCCTACGAGCAGTACTTC
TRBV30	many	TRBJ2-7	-	CAFSGLGYEQYF	TGTGCCTTTTCGGGACTCGGCTACGAGCAGTACTTC
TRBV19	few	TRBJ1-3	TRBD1	CASSDRTGPDTIYF	TGTGCCAGTAGTGACCGGACAGGTCCTGACACCATATATTTT
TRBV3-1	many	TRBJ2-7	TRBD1	CASSDEGAQDEQYF	TGTGCCAGCAGCGACGAGGGGGCCCAGGACGAGCAGTACTTC
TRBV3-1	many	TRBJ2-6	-	CASSQSSGANVLTF	TGTGCCAGCAGCCAATCCTCTGGGGCCAACGTCCTGACTTTC
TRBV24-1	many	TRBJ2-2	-	CATSVSGIGELFF	TGTGCCACCAGTGTATCAGGGATAGGGGAGCTGTTTTTT
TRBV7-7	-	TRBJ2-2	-	CASSLEGEPGELFF	TGTGCTAGCAGCTTAGAGGGGGAGCCCGGGGAGCTGTTTTTT
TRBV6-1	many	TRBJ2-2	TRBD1	CATQGQGTTGELFF	TGTGCCACTCAAGGACAGGGAACCACCGGGGAGCTGTTTTTT
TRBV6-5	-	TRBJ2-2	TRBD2	CASSYSSSGELFF	TGTGCCAGCAGTTACTCGTCTAGCGGCGAGCTGTTTTTT
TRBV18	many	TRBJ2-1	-	CASSLSDPGLPNEQFF	TGTGCCAGCTCACTCTCGGACCCAGGTCTACCAAATGAGCAGTTCTTC
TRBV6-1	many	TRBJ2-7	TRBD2	CASSEEETSGSSYEQYF	TGTGCCAGCAGTGAAGAAGAGACTAGCGGGAGCTCCTACGAGCAGTACTTC
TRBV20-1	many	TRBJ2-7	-	CSAAPGAGALYEQYF	TGCAGTGCTGCCCCCGGGGCGGGGGCACTGTACGAGCAGTACTTC
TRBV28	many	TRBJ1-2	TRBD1	CASSQATGWDGYTF	TGTGCCAGCTCCCAGGCGACAGGGTGGGATGGCTACACCTTC
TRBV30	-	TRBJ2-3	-	CAGRGTGTDTQYF	TGTGCCGGACGGGGGACTGGCACAGATACGCAGTATTTT
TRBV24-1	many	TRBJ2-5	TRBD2	CATSAGLAAETQYF	TGTGCCACCAGTGCCGGACTAGCGGCAGAGACCCAGTACTTC
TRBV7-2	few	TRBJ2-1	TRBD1	CASSLKGTGFSHEQFF	TGTGCCAGCAGCTTAAAAGGGACAGGGTTCTCCCATGAGCAGTTCTTC
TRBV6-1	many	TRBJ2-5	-	CASSYAQTQYF	TGTGCCAGCAGTTACGCGCAGACCCAGTACTTC
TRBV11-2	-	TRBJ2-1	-	CASSPQGGAGNEQFF	TGTGCCAGCAGCCCCCAAGGGGGGGCTGGGAATGAGCAGTTCTTC
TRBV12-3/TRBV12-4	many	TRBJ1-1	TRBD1	CASSKGTGATEAFF	TGTGCCAGCAGTAAGGGGACAGGGGCCACTGAAGCTTTCTTT
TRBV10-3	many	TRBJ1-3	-	CAISESGTASGNTIYF	TGTGCCATCAGTGAGTCAGGGACGGCTTCTGGAAACACCATATATTTT
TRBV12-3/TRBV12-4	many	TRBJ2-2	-	CALGGGTGELFF	TGTGCCCTCGGCGGAGGCACCGGGGAGCTGTTTTTT
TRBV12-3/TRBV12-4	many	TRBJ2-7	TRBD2	CASSLDPLAGGPYEQYF	TGTGCCAGCAGTTTAGACCCCCTAGCGGGAGGGCCGTACGAGCAGTACTTC
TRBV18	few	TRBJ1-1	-	CACSPILTGLDTEAFF	TGTGCCTGCTCACCAATTTTAACAGGGCTTGACACTGAAGCTTTCTTT
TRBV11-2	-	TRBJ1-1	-	CASSRVEDLTEAFF	TGTGCCAGCAGCCGGGTGGAGGATCTCACTGAAGCTTTCTTT
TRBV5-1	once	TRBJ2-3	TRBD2	CASWEGRGDTQYF	TGCGCCAGCTGGGAGGGGCGCGGAGATACGCAGTATTTT
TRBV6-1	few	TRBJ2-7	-	CASNPRAGTYEQYF	TGTGCCAGCAACCCGAGGGCGGGAACCTACGAGCAGTACTTC
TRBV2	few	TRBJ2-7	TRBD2	CASKPGGGANSYEQYF	TGTGCCAGCAAACCGGGGGGGGGGGCAAACTCCTACGAGCAGTACTTC
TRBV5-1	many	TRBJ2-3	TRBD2	CASSRFGTSGRITDTQYF	TGCGCCAGCAGCCGATTTGGGACTAGCGGGAGAATCACAGATACGCAGTATTTT
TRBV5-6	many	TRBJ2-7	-	CASSPSGRRRTYEQYF	TGTGCCAGCAGCCCGAGTGGGAGGCGGCGTACCTACGAGCAGTACTTC
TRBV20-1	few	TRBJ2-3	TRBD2	CSARESGGLSLRTDTQYF	TGCAGTGCTAGGGAAAGCGGGGGGCTTTCCCTACGCACAGATACGCAGTATTTT
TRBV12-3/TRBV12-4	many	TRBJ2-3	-	CASSPRSAGSTDTQYF	TGTGCCAGCAGTCCCCGTTCCGCGGGGAGCACAGATACGCAGTATTTT
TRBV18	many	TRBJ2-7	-	CASSGTQNGIHEQYF	TGTGCCAGCTCAGGGACTCAAAACGGTATCCACGAGCAGTACTTC
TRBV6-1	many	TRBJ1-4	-	CASSDGEREKLFF	TGTGCCAGCAGTGATGGGGAGAGGGAAAAACTGTTTTTT
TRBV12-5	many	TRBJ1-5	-	CASGLGGSGQPQHF	TGTGCTAGTGGTTTGGGCGGGAGTGGACAGCCCCAGCATTTT
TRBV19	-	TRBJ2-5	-	CASRQLVSETRYF	TGTGCCAGTAGACAACTAGTTTCAGAGACCCGGTACTTC
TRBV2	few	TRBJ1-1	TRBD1	CASSDGQGAPEAFF	TGTGCCAGCTCCGACGGACAGGGGGCCCCTGAAGCTTTCTTT
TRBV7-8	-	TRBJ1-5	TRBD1	CASSITGGNQPQHF	TGTGCCAGCTCAATTACAGGGGGCAATCAGCCCCAGCATTTT
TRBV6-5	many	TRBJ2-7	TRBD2	CASSYSSLAGGPLNKQYF	TGTGCCAGCAGTTACTCGTCGCTAGCGGGAGGGCCTCTCAACAAGCAGTACTTC
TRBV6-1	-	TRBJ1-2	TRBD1	CASSFDRGRYGYTF	TGTGCCAGCAGTTTTGACAGGGGACGCTATGGCTACACCTTC
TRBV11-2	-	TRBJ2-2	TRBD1	CASSLIPGQGDTGELFF	TGTGCCAGCAGCTTAATCCCGGGACAGGGGGACACCGGGGAGCTGTTTTTT
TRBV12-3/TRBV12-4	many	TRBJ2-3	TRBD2	CASSARGGKDTQYF	TGTGCCAGCAGTGCCCGGGGGGGCAAGGATACGCAGTATTTT
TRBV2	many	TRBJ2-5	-	CASSGSYSVRQETQYF	TGTGCCAGCAGTGGAAGCTACTCGGTTAGACAAGAGACCCAGTACTTC